The 2 T cell receptor beta chains presented below share a single source sample, sequenced in a study of cytomegalovirus exposure and HLA in healthy donors. PCR employed 60 Vbeta and 13 Jbeta primers. The data were produced by immunoSEQ multiplex PCR, yet TCRdb's version contains in-frame clones alone and is incomplete. Among some 170,000 clones listed, around 80% were seen once. Sequencing input: PBMCs. These receptor sequences come from a girl aged 5 to 17 in good health and CMV-seropositive.

This clone was recorded a few times. This chain links TRBV5-1 with TRBJ2-7; 8 nucleotides match TRBD1. The CDR3 sequence is 14 residues long. V lost 2 bases and J lost 5; bases outside the gene matches: 6. Germline V gives CDR1 SGHRS, CDR2 YFSETQ. For the CDR3, the DNA is TGCGCCAGCAGCTTCGAGGACAGGGATAACGAGCAGTACTTC. This translates into CASSFEDRDNEQYF.

Only one count was recorded for this clone. The chain carries TRBV30 and TRBJ2-5; the match to TRBD1 covers 8 bases. This CDR3 is built from 16 residues. V shed 4 bases, J shed 0 bases, and the junction held 10 bases outside the gene matches. Germline V CDR1 and CDR2: GTSNPN, SVGIG (reference sequence). The CDR3 here is CAWISNRGENQETQYF. CDR3 nucleotides: TGTGCCTGGATCAGTAACAGGGGGGAAAACCAAGAGACCCAGTACTTC.